The clone carrying this T cell receptor (beta chain) has a handful of counts. The record originates from a study of blood T cells in healthy people across ages. V gave up 6 bases and J gave up 8 bases; unmatched junction bases: 14. This CDR3 has 14 amino acids. Germline CDR1 DFQATT, CDR2 SNEGSKA (reference sequence). PCR was performed a second time for about 7 to 11 cycles using a sample-barcoded 5' primer and a J-beta primer mix. Each CDR3 protein is one row after TCRdb ran MiXCR on the 5' RACE reads. The sample includes some 1.5 million distinct CDR3 sequences, approximately 42% of them seen just once.

The source of this sequence is a woman under 30 in good health. Sequencing input: blood. This rearrangement joins TRBV20-1 to TRBJ1-2, with 8 bases matching TRBD1. This chain's CDR3 is CSAVGTGGIEGYTF. The CDR3 nucleotides read TGCAGTGCGGTCGGGACAGGAGGCATAGAAGGCTACACCTTC.